This passage covers 7 T cell receptor beta chains from one sample sequenced in a study of cytomegalovirus exposure and HLA in healthy donors. The data were produced by immunoSEQ multiplex PCR, yet TCRdb's version contains in-frame clones alone and is incomplete. The table has about 360,000 clones, about nine tenths seen once. The sample comprised PBMCs. The source of these receptors is a woman under 30 in good health and CMV-seronegative.

The chain is built from TRBV2 and TRBJ2-2; 8 positions agree with TRBD2. The length of the CDR3 is 17 residues. V lost 3 bases, J lost 4 bases, and 10 bases stayed unmatched. Germline CDR1 is SNHLY and CDR2 is FYNNEI. The CDR3 DNA follows: TGTGCCAGCAGTGAGAGAGCAGCGGGGGTCGGCACCGGGGAGCTGTTTTTT. The encoded protein is CASSERAAGVGTGELFF.

J is TRBJ2-3 and V is TRBV4-2, with TRBD2 identical over 7 bases. Unmatched junction bases numbered 11, after V lost 1 base and J lost 1 base. The CDR3 runs to 18 residues. Germline V lookup: CDR1 LGHNA, CDR2 YNFKEQ. The CDR3 DNA is TGTGCCAGCAGCCAAGGCCTAGCGGACGCCGCTGGCACAGATACGCAGTATTTT. This gives the protein CASSQGLADAAGTDTQYF.

This clone appeared a single time. The V and J genes are TRBV27 and TRBJ2-1; TRBD2 agrees at 15 bases. The CDR3 sequence is 18 residues long. Per the germline V gene, CDR1 is MNHEY and CDR2 is SMNVEV (reference sequence). Trimming at V came to 4 bases and at J to 9 bases, leaving 13 bases not matched to a gene. The CDR3 is CASSSLFLGLAGGSEQFF. The CDR3 coding sequence is TGTGCCAGCAGTTCCCTCTTCTTGGGACTAGCGGGAGGAAGTGAGCAGTTCTTC.

The V and J genes are TRBV7-9 and TRBJ2-1; TRBD2 is a possible D gene (6 bases). The CDR3 runs to 14 residues. CDR1 and CDR2 (germline): SEHNR, FQNEAQ (reference sequence). Trimming left V 3 bases short and J 8 bases short, with 14 bases between. The CDR3 sequence: CASSFYGEEDEQFF. The CDR3 nucleotides are TGTGCCAGCAGCTTCTATGGGGAGGAGGATGAGCAGTTCTTC.

V gene TRBV2 combines with J gene TRBJ2-3; maybe TRBD2 (6 bases). The CDR3 extends over 10 amino acids. Germline values: CDR1 SNHLY, CDR2 FYNNEI. The V end lost 8 bases, the J end lost 8 bases, and 8 bases lay between the germline ends. The DNA for the CDR3 is TGTGCCAGCGACGGGGGTACGCAGTATTTT. Translating it yields CASDGGTQYF.

The chain couples TRBV23-1 to TRBJ2-2; 9 bases map to TRBD1. TRBV23-1 is recorded as an ORF, its role being uncertain. CDR3 size: 15 residues. Losses at the gene ends were 2 bases for V and 6 bases for J; bases not matched to a gene: 4. CDR3 sequence reads: CASSQGTGSPGELFF. The CDR3 DNA reads TGCGCCAGCAGTCAAGGGACAGGGTCCCCCGGGGAGCTGTTTTTT.

The chain carries TRBV28 and TRBJ2-7; 13 bases align to TRBD2. There are 16 residues in the CDR3. Germline loops: CDR1 MDHEN, CDR2 SYDVKM. V trimming: 2 bases; J trimming: 3 bases; junction bases outside the gene matches: 4. DNA of the CDR3: TGTGCCAGCAGTTTAGGGGGACTAGCGGGAAACTACGAGCAGTACTTC. Protein: CASSLGGLAGNYEQYF.